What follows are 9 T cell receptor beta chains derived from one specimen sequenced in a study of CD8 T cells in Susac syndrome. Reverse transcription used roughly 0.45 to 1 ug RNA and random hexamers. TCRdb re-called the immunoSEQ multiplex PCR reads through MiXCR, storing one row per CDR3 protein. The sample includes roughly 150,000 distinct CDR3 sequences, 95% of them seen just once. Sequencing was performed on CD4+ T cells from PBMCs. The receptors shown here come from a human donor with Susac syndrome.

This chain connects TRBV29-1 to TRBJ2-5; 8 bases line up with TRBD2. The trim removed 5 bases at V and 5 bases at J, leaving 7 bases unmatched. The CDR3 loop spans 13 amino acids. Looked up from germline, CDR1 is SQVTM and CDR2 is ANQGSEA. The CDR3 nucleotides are TGCAGCGTTTCACGGGGGGGCGGTGAGACCCAGTACTTC. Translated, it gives CSVSRGGGETQYF.

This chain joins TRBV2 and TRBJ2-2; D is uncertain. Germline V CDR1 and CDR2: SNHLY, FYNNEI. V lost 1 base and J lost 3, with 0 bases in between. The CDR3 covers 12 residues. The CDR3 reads CASSEDTGELFF. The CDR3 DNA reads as TGTGCCAGCAGTGAAGACACCGGGGAGCTGTTTTTT.

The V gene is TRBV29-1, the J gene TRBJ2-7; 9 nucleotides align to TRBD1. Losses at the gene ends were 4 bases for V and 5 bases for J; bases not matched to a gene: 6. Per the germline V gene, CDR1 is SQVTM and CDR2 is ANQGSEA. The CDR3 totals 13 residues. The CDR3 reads CSVAGQGGNEQYF. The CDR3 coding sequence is TGCAGCGTTGCGGGACAGGGAGGTAACGAGCAGTACTTC.

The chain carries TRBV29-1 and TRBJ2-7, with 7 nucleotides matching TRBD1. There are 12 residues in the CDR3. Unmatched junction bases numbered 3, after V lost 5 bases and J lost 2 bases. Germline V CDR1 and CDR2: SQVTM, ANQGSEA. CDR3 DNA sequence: TGCAGCGTTTTTGACAGGGCCTACGAGCAGTACTTC. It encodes CSVFDRAYEQYF.

In nucleotides, the CDR3 is TGCGCCAGCAGGGACCCGGGGCTGAACACTGAAGCTTTCTTT. It yields the protein CASRDPGLNTEAFF. The V gene is TRBV10-1, the J gene TRBJ1-1; possible D gene TRBD1, 5 bases. Germline V gene data show CDR1 as WNHNN and CDR2 as SYGVQD (reference sequence). The CDR3 is made up of 14 amino acids. V was shortened by 6 bases and J by 0 bases, with 11 bases between the two germline ends.

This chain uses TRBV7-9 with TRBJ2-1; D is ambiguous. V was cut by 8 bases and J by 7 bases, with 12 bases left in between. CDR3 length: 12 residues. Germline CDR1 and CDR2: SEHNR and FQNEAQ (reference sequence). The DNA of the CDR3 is TGTGCCAGCCTCCTTTCTGGAAATGAGCAGTTCTTC. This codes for CASLLSGNEQFF.

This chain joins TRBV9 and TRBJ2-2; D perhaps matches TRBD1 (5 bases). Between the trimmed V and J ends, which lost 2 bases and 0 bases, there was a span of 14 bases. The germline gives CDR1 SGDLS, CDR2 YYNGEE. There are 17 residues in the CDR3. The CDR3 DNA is TGTGCCAGCAGCGTTGGGGCCAGACCCGCGAACACCGGGGAGCTGTTTTTT. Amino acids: CASSVGARPANTGELFF. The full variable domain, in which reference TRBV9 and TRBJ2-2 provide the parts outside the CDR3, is DSGVTQTPKHLITATGQRVTLRCSPRSGDLSVYWYQQSLDQGLQFLIQYYNGEERAKGNILERFSAQQFPDLHSELNLSSLELGDSALYFCASSVGARPANTGELFFGEGSRLTVL.

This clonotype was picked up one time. The CDR3 sequence: CASSELAGGTDTQYF. The CDR3 coding sequence is TGTGCCAGCAGTGAACTAGCGGGGGGCACAGATACGCAGTATTTT. V is TRBV12-3 or TRBV12-4 and J is TRBJ2-3; 11 bases map to TRBD2. CDR3 size: 15 residues. The V segment lost 5 bases and the J segment 1 base; nucleotides outside the gene matches: 2.

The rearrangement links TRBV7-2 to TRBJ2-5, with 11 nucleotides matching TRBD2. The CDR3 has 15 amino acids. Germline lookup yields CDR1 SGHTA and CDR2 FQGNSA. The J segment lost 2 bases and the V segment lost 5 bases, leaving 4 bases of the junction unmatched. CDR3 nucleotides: TGTGCCAGCAGCCAGGGACTAGCGGCTCAAGAGACCCAGTACTTC. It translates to CASSQGLAAQETQYF.